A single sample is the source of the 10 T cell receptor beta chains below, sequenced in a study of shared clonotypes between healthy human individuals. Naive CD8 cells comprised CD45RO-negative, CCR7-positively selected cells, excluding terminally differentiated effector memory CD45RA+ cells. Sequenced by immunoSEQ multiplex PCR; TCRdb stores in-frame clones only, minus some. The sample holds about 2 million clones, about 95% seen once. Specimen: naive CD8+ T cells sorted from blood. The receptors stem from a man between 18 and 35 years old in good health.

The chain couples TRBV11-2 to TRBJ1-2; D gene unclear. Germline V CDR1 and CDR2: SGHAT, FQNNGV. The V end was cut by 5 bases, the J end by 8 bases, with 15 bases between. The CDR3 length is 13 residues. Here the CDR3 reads CASSLRGNGGYTF. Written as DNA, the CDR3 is TGTGCCAGCAGCCTTCGAGGAAACGGGGGCTACACCTTC.

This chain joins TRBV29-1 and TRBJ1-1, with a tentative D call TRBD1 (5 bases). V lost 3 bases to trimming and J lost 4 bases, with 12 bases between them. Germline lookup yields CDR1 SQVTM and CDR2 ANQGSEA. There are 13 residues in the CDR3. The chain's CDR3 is CSVEWGFGTEAFF. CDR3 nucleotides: TGCAGCGTTGAGTGGGGGTTTGGCACTGAAGCTTTCTTT.

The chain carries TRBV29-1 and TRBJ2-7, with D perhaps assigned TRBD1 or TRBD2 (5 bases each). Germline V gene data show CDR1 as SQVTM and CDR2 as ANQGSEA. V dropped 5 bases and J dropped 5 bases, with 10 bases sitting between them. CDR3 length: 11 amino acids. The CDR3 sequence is CSVRGVDEQYF. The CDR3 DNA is TGCAGCGTTAGAGGGGTCGACGAGCAGTACTTC.

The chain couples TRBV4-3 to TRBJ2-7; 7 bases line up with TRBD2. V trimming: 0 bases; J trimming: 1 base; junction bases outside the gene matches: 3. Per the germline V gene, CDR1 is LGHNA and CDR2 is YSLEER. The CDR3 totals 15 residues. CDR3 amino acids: CASSQEGLNSYEQYF. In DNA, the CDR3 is TGCGCCAGCAGCCAAGAGGGACTAAATTCCTACGAGCAGTACTTC.

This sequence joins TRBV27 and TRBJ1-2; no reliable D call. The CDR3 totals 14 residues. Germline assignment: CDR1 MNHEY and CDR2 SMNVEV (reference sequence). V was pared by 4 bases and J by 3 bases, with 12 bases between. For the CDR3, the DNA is TGTGCCAGCAGTTCAACCCCGTATGACTATGGCTACACCTTC. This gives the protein CASSSTPYDYGYTF.

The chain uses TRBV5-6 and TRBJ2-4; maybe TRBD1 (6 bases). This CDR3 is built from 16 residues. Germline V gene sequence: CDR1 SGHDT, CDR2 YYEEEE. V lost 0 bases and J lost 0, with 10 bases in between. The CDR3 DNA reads TGTGCCAGCAGCTTGGAGGGGGAGTTAGCCAAAAACATTCAGTACTTC. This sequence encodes CASSLEGELAKNIQYF.

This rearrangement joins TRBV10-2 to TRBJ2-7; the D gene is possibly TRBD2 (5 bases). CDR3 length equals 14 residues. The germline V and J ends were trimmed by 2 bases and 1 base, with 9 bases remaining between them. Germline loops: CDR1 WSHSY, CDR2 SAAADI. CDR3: CASSETGFSYEQYF. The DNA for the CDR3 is TGCGCCAGCAGTGAGACGGGATTTTCCTACGAGCAGTACTTC.

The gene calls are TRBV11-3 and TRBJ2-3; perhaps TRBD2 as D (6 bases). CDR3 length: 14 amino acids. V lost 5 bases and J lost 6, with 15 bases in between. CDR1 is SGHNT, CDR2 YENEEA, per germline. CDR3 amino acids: CASSVRGEPDTQYF. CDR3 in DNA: TGTGCCAGCAGCGTACGCGGGGAGCCTGATACGCAGTATTTT.

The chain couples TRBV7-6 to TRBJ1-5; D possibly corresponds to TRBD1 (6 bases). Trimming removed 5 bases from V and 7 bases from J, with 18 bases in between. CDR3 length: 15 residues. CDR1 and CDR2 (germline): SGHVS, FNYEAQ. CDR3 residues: CASSDRGGRGQPQHF. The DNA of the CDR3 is TGTGCCAGCAGCGATCGTGGGGGGCGTGGGCAGCCCCAGCATTTT.

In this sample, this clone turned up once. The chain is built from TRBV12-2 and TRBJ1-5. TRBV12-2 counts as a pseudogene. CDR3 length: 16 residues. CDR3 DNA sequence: TGTGCAAGTCGCTTAGACTCCCGGGACAGCAATCAGCCCCAGCATTTT. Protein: CASRLDSRDSNQPQHF.